This T cell receptor (beta chain) appears in the sequencing data of a study of blood T cell repertoires in COVID-19. Study summary: Spain, Italy and the United States supplied samples that represented acute and convalescent COVID-19. In each case, the material was cDNA or gDNA derived from T cells, B-cell-depleted T cells, or PBMCs.

Trimming cost V 5 bases and J 9 bases; bases outside gene matches: 5. Germline V gene data show CDR1 as MNHEY and CDR2 as SVGEGT. This CDR3 comprises 15 residues. Authors' analysis steps: How many nucleated cells were present was estimated from reference gene primer amplification. Method: immunoSEQ multiplex PCR; TCRdb's copy keeps in-frame clones and lacks some. D and trimming come from the DNA, and the V and J calls and clone size come from that table. The table lists approximately 140,000 clones, about 86% of them singletons. V gene TRBV6-2 or TRBV6-3 combines with J gene TRBJ2-1; 15 bases line up with TRBD2. The origin of this receptor is a man aged 65 to 79 with acute or convalescent COVID-19. Sequencing was carried out using peripheral blood. The CDR3 reads CASSGGLAGGAEQFF. The CDR3 nucleotides are TGTGCCAGCAGTGGGGGACTAGCGGGAGGAGCTGAGCAGTTCTTC.